This T cell receptor beta chain came from a study of blood T cell repertoires in COVID-19. Overall study context: Material from acute and convalescent COVID-19 was sourced from the United States, Italy and Spain.

The method was immunoSEQ multiplex PCR; TCRdb's version includes in-frame clones alone and lacks a portion of them. The data hold some 200,000 clones, with 75% to 90% observed a single time. Participants reported their clinical history, and cohort assignment relied on those reports. Recovery meant two consecutive negative NP/OP PCR tests, professional clearance, or resolved symptoms. The CDR3 length is 13 residues. Looked up from germline, CDR1 is SGHRS and CDR2 is YFSETQ. V was shortened by 2 bases and J by 8 bases, with 13 bases between the two germline ends. The specimen sequenced was PBMCs or T cells enriched from blood (not recorded which). The TCR comes from a man in his forties who had recovered from COVID-19. The chain carries TRBV5-1 and TRBJ1-2; a weak D match, TRBD1 (5 bases). The CDR3 DNA reads TGCGCCAGCAGCTTTCCGACCCCAGGGGGCTACACCTTC. Its protein is CASSFPTPGGYTF.